A selection of T cell receptor beta chains follows, all from one sample in a study of blood T cell repertoires in COVID-19. Here immunoSEQ multiplex PCR was the method, and the copy in TCRdb shows in-frame clones only, minus some. This table has about 68,000 clones, 88% appearing once. The sample comprised peripheral blood. The receptors were gathered from a human donor in a cohort sampled during active COVID-19. The conserved cysteine and the conserved F or W are not part of the CDR3 here. Some rows mark clone size as missing; the rest say once, few, many or name a class of expanded clone.

abundance: .
v_gene: TRBV30
CDR3aa: AWSTSGSGAQY

abundance: .
v_gene: TRBV29-1
CDR3aa: SVWTSGPLYQETQY

abundance: .
v_gene: TRBV6-1
CDR3aa: ASSVAGTGTGANVLT

abundance: .
v_gene: TRBV6-2/TRBV6-3
CDR3aa: ASSYSSTALAGQRVEQY

abundance: .
v_gene: TRBV18
CDR3aa: ASSPSEDTQY

abundance: .
v_gene: TRBV28
CDR3aa: ASTFLSNQPQH

abundance: .
v_gene: TRBV7-9
CDR3aa: ASRVLGGGEQF

abundance: .
v_gene: TRBV4-1
CDR3aa: ASSHRLAGLTNGDNEQF

abundance: .
v_gene: TRBV19
CDR3aa: ASSLGTRTSNEQF

abundance: .
v_gene: TRBV14
CDR3aa: AASTSGIAGELF

abundance: .
v_gene: TRBV4-2
CDR3aa: ASSPLGGQNNQPQH

abundance: .
v_gene: TRBV28
CDR3aa: ASISPYNEQF

abundance: .
v_gene: TRBV7-9
CDR3aa: ASSSPGGTDTQY

abundance: .
v_gene: TRBV28
CDR3aa: ASKPTGFATEAF

abundance: .
v_gene: TRBV19
CDR3aa: ASSPRGNSYEQY

abundance: .
v_gene: TRBV14
CDR3aa: ASSTRTTGELF

abundance: .
v_gene: TRBV29-1
CDR3aa: SVTLDYSEKLF

abundance: .
v_gene: TRBV6-2/TRBV6-3
CDR3aa: ASSPPRGLGYGYT

abundance: .
v_gene: TRBV7-6
CDR3aa: ASSLAGARDEQY

abundance: few
v_gene: TRBV4-1
CDR3aa: ASSHSGKTRRSGNTIY

abundance: .
v_gene: TRBV27
CDR3aa: ASRPREGRGHPGTGELF

abundance: few
v_gene: TRBV30
CDR3aa: AWSVTWTGELF

abundance: once
v_gene: TRBV9
CDR3aa: ASSVDHRSYGYT

abundance: few
v_gene: TRBV12-2
CDR3aa: ASRPFRVYGYT

abundance: .
v_gene: TRBV9
CDR3aa: ASSSDTGPQETQY

abundance: few
v_gene: TRBV24-1
CDR3aa: ATSESGGLDNEKLF

abundance: .
v_gene: TRBV5-6
CDR3aa: ASSLFAMTGRVEQY

abundance: .
v_gene: TRBV19
CDR3aa: ASSLNRRKGSYT

abundance: .
v_gene: TRBV30
CDR3aa: AWGDRLDTEAF

abundance: .
v_gene: TRBV7-2
CDR3aa: ASTAGLSTDTQY

abundance: .
v_gene: TRBV27
CDR3aa: ASSPERLPRTYEQY

abundance: .
v_gene: TRBV5-6
CDR3aa: ASSLGVGSQKQF

abundance: .
v_gene: TRBV2
CDR3aa: ASRSRFEAF

abundance: .
v_gene: TRBV7-2
CDR3aa: ASRRTPTASTEAF

abundance: .
v_gene: TRBV28
CDR3aa: ASSLKGGAF

abundance: .
v_gene: TRBV7-6
CDR3aa: ASSEGQTYEQY

abundance: .
v_gene: TRBV29-1
CDR3aa: SVSTHSQDNTEAF

abundance: once
v_gene: TRBV21-1
CDR3aa: ASSIPGQRQPQH

abundance: .
v_gene: TRBV24-1
CDR3aa: ATSDSTGTSPNEQF

abundance: .
v_gene: TRBV11-3
CDR3aa: ASSLGLGGRGPYNEQF

abundance: .
v_gene: TRBV6-5
CDR3aa: ASRTRGKVEQY

abundance: .
v_gene: TRBV28
CDR3aa: ASSLGVQNIQY

abundance: .
v_gene: TRBV6-4
CDR3aa: ASSRGPGETQY

abundance: .
v_gene: TRBV2
CDR3aa: ASRDRSNTGELF

abundance: .
v_gene: TRBV11-2
CDR3aa: ASSLDRNTEAF

abundance: .
v_gene: TRBV27
CDR3aa: ASSLGLQANYGYT

abundance: .
v_gene: TRBV9
CDR3aa: ASSVAPRYEQY

abundance: .
v_gene: TRBV18
CDR3aa: ASSPSLGRTSTEAF

abundance: .
v_gene: TRBV19
CDR3aa: ASKPGQGDYGYT

abundance: .
v_gene: TRBV24-1
CDR3aa: ATSDARQGGTGELF

abundance: once
v_gene: TRBV7-9
CDR3aa: ASSRDRYYGYT

abundance: .
v_gene: TRBV30
CDR3aa: AWSVLLNHEQF

abundance: .
v_gene: TRBV3-1/TRBV3-2
CDR3aa: ASSQRGGYEQY

abundance: .
v_gene: TRBV7-8
CDR3aa: ASSSRGVKNTEAF